These 8 T cell receptor beta chains share one sample of origin, sequenced in a study of T cell changes during pregnancy in multiple sclerosis. Generated by immunoSEQ multiplex PCR, the TCRdb table keeps only in-frame clones and is missing some. The sample holds around 80,000 clones, 90% to 95% seen once. Material: peripheral blood, obtained before pregnancy. Receptors were obtained from a female donor with multiple sclerosis, enrolled in a pregnancy study.

The V call is TRBV6-6, the J call TRBJ1-4, with TRBD1 matching 11 bases. In germline, CDR1 is MNHNY, CDR2 SVGAGI (reference sequence). The CDR3 consists of 13 residues. Trimming at V came to 0 bases and at J to 15 bases, leaving 3 bases not matched to a gene. This CDR3 reads CASSYSGTGGMFF. The CDR3 bases are TGTGCCAGCAGTTACTCTGGGACAGGGGGGATGTTTTTT.

The chain uses TRBV6-1 and TRBJ2-5, with TRBD2 as a possible D gene (6 bases). Germline assignment: CDR1 MNHNS and CDR2 SASEGT. V was pared by 2 bases and J by 5 bases, with 12 bases between. This CDR3 region has 14 residues. The CDR3 sequence is CASSELSGRETQYF. In DNA form, the CDR3 reads TGTGCCAGCAGTGAACTCTCGGGGAGGGAGACCCAGTACTTC.

The chain carries TRBV6-6 and TRBJ2-5; 10 bases fit TRBD1. With V trimmed by 7 bases and J by 5 bases, 10 bases remained unmatched. Per the germline V gene, CDR1 is MNHNY and CDR2 is SVGAGI (reference sequence). This CDR3 has 15 residues. The CDR3 is CASTPRDRGLETQYF. CDR3 coding DNA: TGTGCCAGCACCCCGCGGGACAGGGGTCTTGAGACCCAGTACTTC.

The V call is TRBV6-1, the J call TRBJ2-7; D possibly corresponds to TRBD1 (5 bases). CDR3 size: 12 residues. V shed 4 bases and J shed 5 bases, with 9 bases lying between them. The germline gives CDR1 MNHNS, CDR2 SASEGT. This CDR3 reads CASSGQGNEQYF. The CDR3 coding sequence is TGTGCCAGCAGTGGCCAGGGAAACGAGCAGTACTTC.

The chain joins TRBV10-3 to TRBJ1-2, with D perhaps TRBD1 (6 bases). CDR1 ENHRY and CDR2 SYGVKD come from the germline V gene. The ends were cut back, 0 bases at V and 3 bases at J, with 8 bases in the middle. The CDR3 is 14 amino acids. In DNA, the CDR3 is TGTGCCATCAGTGAGTCAAAGGGGGACTATGGCTACACCTTC. Its translation is CAISESKGDYGYTF.

The chain combines TRBV27 with TRBJ1-5; 9 bases match TRBD1. The germline gives CDR1 MNHEY, CDR2 SMNVEV (reference sequence). The V and J ends lost 5 bases and 0 bases, in that order; junction bases with no gene match: 2. The CDR3 covers 15 residues. CDR3: CASSLTGGSNQPQHF. Here the CDR3 DNA reads TGTGCCAGCAGTCTGACAGGGGGTAGCAATCAGCCCCAGCATTTT.

This chain joins TRBV5-1 and TRBJ1-1; D remains unclear. The V gene lost 6 bases and the J gene lost 0 bases, with 15 bases spanning the gap. CDR1 SGHRS and CDR2 YFSETQ come from the germline V gene. This CDR3 is built from 15 residues. In DNA form, the CDR3 reads TGCGCCAGCACCCTAGATGCGGGCATGAACACTGAAGCTTTCTTT. Its protein product is CASTLDAGMNTEAFF. The full variable domain, rest sourced from reference TRBV5-1 and TRBJ1-1, is KAGVTQTPRYLIKTRGQQVTLSCSPISGHRSVSWYQQTPGQGLQFLFEYFSETQRNKGNFPGRFSGRQFSNSRSEMNVSTLELGDSALYLCASTLDAGMNTEAFFGQGTRLTVV.

The gene calls are TRBV9 and TRBJ2-2; TRBD1 agrees at 7 bases. The length of the CDR3 is 15 residues. Per the germline V gene, CDR1 is SGDLS and CDR2 is YYNGEE. V gave up 2 bases and J gave up 4 bases; unmatched junction bases: 5. The CDR3 protein is CASSVSQGSTGELFF. In DNA form, the CDR3 reads TGTGCCAGCAGCGTCTCACAGGGGAGCACCGGGGAGCTGTTTTTT.